These 9 T cell receptor beta chains were all obtained from the same sample, sequenced in a study of T cell clones after liver transplantation. Some clones are missing from TCRdb's copy, which holds only in-frame ones; the method was immunoSEQ multiplex PCR. The sample shows some 80,000 clones, roughly 84% of them seen only once. The input for sequencing was CD4+ T cells from blood, taken less than 50 months after liver transplant. The receptors were sampled from a human patient who received a liver transplant. The graft donor may account for some of the T cells.

The CDR3 DNA follows: TGTGCCAGTAGTACCGTGACAGGGCCCGAGACCCAGTACTTC. Amino acid sequence: CASSTVTGPETQYF. The chain has TRBV19 and TRBJ2-5, with 7 bases aligning to TRBD1. The CDR3 contains 14 residues. The germline gives CDR1 LNHDA, CDR2 SQIVND (reference sequence). With V trimmed by 4 bases and J by 5 bases, 7 bases remained unmatched.

The chain combines TRBV11-3 with TRBJ2-3; D is ambiguous. Trimming removed 5 bases from V and 1 base from J, with 4 bases in between. Germline V gene lookup returns CDR1 SGHNT and CDR2 YENEEA. CDR3 length: 12 amino acids. Here the CDR3 DNA reads TGTGCCAGCAGCAGGGGCACAGATACGCAGTATTTT. Amino acids: CASSRGTDTQYF. Based on the CDR3 plus reference TRBV11-3 and TRBJ2-3, the full variable domain is EAGVVQSPRYKIIEKKQPVAFWCNPISGHNTLYWYLQNLGQGPELLIRYENEEAVDDSQLPKDRFSAERLKGVDSTLKIQPAELGDSAVYLCASSRGTDTQYFGPGTRLTVL.

The CDR3 DNA sequence: TGTGCCAGCAGTTGGGGCGGACTAGCGGATCAGTTCTTC. Translated: CASSWGGLADQFF. The chain carries TRBV28 and TRBJ2-1; 10 bases agree with TRBD2. CDR3 length: 13 amino acids. J was trimmed by 13 bases and V by 4 bases; bases with no gene match: 7. From germline, CDR1 is MDHEN and CDR2 SYDVKM.

The V call is TRBV2, the J call TRBJ2-2; D may be TRBD2 (5 bases). Germline CDR1 and CDR2: SNHLY and FYNNEI. This CDR3 is built from 15 residues. Trimming pared 2 bases from V and 1 base from J, leaving 8 bases between. The CDR3 loop is CASSESRGNTGELFF. Written as DNA, the CDR3 is TGTGCCAGCAGTGAAAGTCGGGGGAACACCGGGGAGCTGTTTTTT.

The chain recombines TRBV18 with TRBJ1-6; the D gene is possibly TRBD1 (5 bases). Trimming cost V 6 bases and J 7 bases, with 13 bases left between them. The germline V gene encodes CDR1 KGHSH and CDR2 LQKENI. This CDR3 is 14 amino acids long. The CDR3 nucleotides read TGTGCCAGCTCCCCCGACAGCCAAAATTCACCCCTCCACTTT. Amino acids: CASSPDSQNSPLHF.

This rearrangement joins TRBV4-1 to TRBJ2-7; TRBD1 matches at 8 bases. Germline lookup yields CDR1 MGHRA and CDR2 YSYEKL. V was pared by 4 bases and J by 2 bases, with 7 bases of the junction left unmatched. The CDR3 is 15 residues long. DNA of the CDR3: TGCGCCAGCAGCCGCCGGACAGGGACTCCCTACGAGCAGTACTTC. Translated: CASSRRTGTPYEQYF.

The chain combines TRBV4-2 with TRBJ2-2; TRBD2 aligns across 10 bases. Looked up from germline, CDR1 is LGHNA and CDR2 is YNFKEQ. The CDR3 contains 17 residues. With V trimmed by 0 bases and J by 7 bases, 8 bases remained unmatched. This CDR3 is CASSQDLASGGSGELFF. The CDR3 coding sequence is TGTGCCAGCAGCCAAGATCTCGCTAGCGGGGGAAGCGGGGAGCTGTTTTTT.

This clone has a single count. V and J are TRBV29-1 and TRBJ2-7; D assignment may be TRBD1 or TRBD2 (6 bases each). Germline CDR1 is SQVTM and CDR2 is ANQGSEA. The CDR3 has 15 amino acids. V was pared by 7 bases and J by 7 bases, with 26 bases between. The CDR3 DNA reads TGCAGCGGCGGCGGCCGGGACGGGGGCTGGGGGGAGCAGTACTTC. Translation gives CSGGGRDGGWGEQYF.

The rearrangement links TRBV5-1 to TRBJ1-1; D possibly corresponds to TRBD1 (5 bases). V was pared by 4 bases and J by 1 base, with 26 bases between. Germline V CDR1 and CDR2: SGHRS, YFSETQ. This CDR3 region has 19 residues. CDR3 bases: TGCGCCAGCAGCCGGGAGGGATGGGGCCCTAAAACCTCGAACACTGAAGCTTTCTTT. Its protein product is CASSREGWGPKTSNTEAFF.